What follows is one TCR beta chain and its context. The sample is drawn from a study of shared clonotypes between healthy human individuals. From germline, CDR1 is GTSNPN and CDR2 SVGIG (reference sequence). Deletions cut 0 bases from V and 0 bases from J, with 9 bases between. The CDR3 loop spans 15 amino acids. Assay used: immunoSEQ multiplex PCR; TCRdb lists only in-frame clones, some missing. The sample consists of more than 2 million clones, 85% to 95% of them appearing once. The chain combines TRBV30 with TRBJ1-3; D unresolved. Material: naive CD4+ T cells sorted from blood. The subset is: CD45RA+ positively selected. The receptor comes from a man aged 18 to 35 in good health. CDR3 sequence reads: CAWSVLDLSGNTIYF. The CDR3 nucleotides read TGTGCCTGGAGTGTATTGGACCTCTCTGGAAACACCATATATTTT.